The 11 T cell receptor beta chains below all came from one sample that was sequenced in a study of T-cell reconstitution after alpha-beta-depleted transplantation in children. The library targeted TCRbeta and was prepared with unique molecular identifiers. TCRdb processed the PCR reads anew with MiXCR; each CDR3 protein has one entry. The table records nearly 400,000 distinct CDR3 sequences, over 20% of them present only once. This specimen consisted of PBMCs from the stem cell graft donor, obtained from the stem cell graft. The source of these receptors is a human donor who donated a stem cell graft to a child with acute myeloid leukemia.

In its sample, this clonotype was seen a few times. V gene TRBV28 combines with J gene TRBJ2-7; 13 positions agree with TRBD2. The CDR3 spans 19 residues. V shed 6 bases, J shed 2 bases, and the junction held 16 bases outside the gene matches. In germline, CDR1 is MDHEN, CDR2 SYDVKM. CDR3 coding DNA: TGTGCCAGCAGAATCCGAACCGGGACTAGCGGGATTATTGCCTACGAGCAGTACTTC. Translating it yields CASRIRTGTSGIIAYEQYF.

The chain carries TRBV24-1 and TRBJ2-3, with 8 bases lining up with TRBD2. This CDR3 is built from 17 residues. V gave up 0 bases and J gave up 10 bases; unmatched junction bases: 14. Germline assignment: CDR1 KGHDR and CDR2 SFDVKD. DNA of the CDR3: TGTGCCACCAGTGATTTGAAGACGGGAGGGCCCTCAAGGGCGCAGTATTTT. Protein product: CATSDLKTGGPSRAQYF.

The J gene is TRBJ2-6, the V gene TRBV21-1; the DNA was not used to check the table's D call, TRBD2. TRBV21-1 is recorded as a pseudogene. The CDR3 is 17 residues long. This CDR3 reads CASSTDLAGSGANVLTF. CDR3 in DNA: TGTGCCAGCAGCACCGATCTAGCGGGCTCTGGGGCCAACGTCCTGACTTTC.

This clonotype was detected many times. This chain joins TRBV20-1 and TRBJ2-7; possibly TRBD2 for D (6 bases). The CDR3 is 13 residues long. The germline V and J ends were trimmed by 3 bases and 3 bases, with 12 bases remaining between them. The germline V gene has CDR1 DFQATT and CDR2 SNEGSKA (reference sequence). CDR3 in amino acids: CSARWGGNYEQYF. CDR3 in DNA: TGCAGTGCTAGGTGGGGCGGGAACTACGAGCAGTACTTC.

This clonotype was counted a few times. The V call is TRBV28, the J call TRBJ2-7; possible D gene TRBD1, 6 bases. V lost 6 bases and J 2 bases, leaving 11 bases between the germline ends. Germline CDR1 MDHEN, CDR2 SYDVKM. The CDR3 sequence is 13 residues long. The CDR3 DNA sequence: TGTGCCAGCAGCAAGGGACAACCCTACGAGCAGTACTTC. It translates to CASSKGQPYEQYF. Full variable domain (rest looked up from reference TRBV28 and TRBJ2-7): DVKVTQSSRYLVKRTGEKVFLECVQDMDHENMFWYRQDPGLGLRLIYFSYDVKMKEKGDIPEGYSVSREKKERFSLILESASTNQTSMYLCASSKGQPYEQYFGPGTRLTVT.

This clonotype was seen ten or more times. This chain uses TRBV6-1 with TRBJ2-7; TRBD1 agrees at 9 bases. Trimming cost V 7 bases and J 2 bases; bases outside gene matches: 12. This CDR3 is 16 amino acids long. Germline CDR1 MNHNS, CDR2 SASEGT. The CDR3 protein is CASTPLSQGATYEQYF. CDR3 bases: TGTGCCAGCACCCCACTCTCACAGGGGGCCACCTACGAGCAGTACTTC.

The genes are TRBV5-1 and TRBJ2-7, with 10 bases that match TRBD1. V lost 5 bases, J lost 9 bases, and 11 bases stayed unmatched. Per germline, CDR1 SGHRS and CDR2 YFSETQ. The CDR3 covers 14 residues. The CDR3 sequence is CASRLGQGPYPQYF. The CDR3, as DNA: TGCGCCAGCAGGCTGGGACAGGGGCCATACCCGCAGTACTTC.

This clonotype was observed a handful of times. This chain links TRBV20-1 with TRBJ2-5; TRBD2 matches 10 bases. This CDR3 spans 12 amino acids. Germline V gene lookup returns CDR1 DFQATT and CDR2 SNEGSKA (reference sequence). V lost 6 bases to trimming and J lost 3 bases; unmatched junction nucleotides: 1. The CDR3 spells CSATSGKETQYF. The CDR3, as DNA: TGCAGTGCCACTAGCGGGAAAGAGACCCAGTACTTC.

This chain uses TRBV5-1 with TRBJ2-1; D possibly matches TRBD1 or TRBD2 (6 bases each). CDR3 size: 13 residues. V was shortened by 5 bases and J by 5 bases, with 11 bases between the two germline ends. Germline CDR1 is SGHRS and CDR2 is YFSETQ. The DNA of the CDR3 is TGCGCCAGCAGAGAGGGGGGAAACAATGAGCAGTTCTTC. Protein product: CASREGGNNEQFF. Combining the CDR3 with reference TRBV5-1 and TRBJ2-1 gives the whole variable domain KAGVTQTPRYLIKTRGQQVTLSCSPISGHRSVSWYQQTPGQGLQFLFEYFSETQRNKGNFPGRFSGRQFSNSRSEMNVSTLELGDSALYLCASREGGNNEQFFGPGTRLTVL.

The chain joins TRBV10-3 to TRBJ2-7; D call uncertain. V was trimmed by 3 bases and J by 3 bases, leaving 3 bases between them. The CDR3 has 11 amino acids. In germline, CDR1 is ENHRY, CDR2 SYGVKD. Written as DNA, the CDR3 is TGTGCCATCAGTGACGGCTACGAGCAGTACTTC. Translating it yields CAISDGYEQYF.

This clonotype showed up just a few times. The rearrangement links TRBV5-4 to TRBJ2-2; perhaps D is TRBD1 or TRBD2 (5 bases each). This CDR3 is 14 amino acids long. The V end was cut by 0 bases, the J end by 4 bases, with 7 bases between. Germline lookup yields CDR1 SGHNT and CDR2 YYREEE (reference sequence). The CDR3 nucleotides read TGTGCCAGCAGCTTGGGGGGACGCACCGGGGAGCTGTTTTTT. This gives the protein CASSLGGRTGELFF. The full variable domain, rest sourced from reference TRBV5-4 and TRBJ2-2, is ETGVTQSPTHLIKTRGQQVTLRCSSQSGHNTVSWYQQALGQGPQFIFQYYREEENGRGNFPPRFSGLQFPNYSSELNVNALELDDSALYLCASSLGGRTGELFFGEGSRLTVL.